This T cell receptor (beta chain) was found in a study of T cell responses to AZD1222 COVID-19 vaccine. General study results and limits: Researchers took repertoire samples only after the peak T cell response had come.

Sequenced by immunoSEQ multiplex PCR; TCRdb stores in-frame clones only, minus some. Among approximately 76,000 clones listed, about 90% were seen once. The CDR3 has 16 residues. Germline CDR1 reads MNHEY; CDR2 reads SMNVEV (reference sequence). With 4 bases removed from V and 7 bases from J, the gap between germline ends came to 20 bases. With respect to this clone: Antigen specificity is unknown.

This material consisted of peripheral blood, taken on day 0 of MenACWY control vaccination. This sequence joins TRBV27 and TRBJ1-5; perhaps TRBD1 as D (5 bases). This receptor was taken from an adult in good health. DNA of the CDR3: TGTGCCAGCAGTTCCCTTCTGGACTGGGGGGTACAGCCCCAGCATTTT. Protein product: CASSSLLDWGVQPQHF.